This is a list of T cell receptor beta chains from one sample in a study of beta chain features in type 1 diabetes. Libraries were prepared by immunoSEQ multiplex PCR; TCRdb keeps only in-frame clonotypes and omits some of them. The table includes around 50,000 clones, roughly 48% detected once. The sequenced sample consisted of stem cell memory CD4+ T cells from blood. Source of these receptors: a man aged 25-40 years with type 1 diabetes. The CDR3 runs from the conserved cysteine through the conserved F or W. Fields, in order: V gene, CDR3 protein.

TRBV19 CASSIIGLVDTDTQYF
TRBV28 CASSPILPRGTYEQYF
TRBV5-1 CASSFMVTGAYGYTF
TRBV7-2 CASSLQTGMSSGNTIYF
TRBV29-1 CSCTTLGDTQYF
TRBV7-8 CASSPGTGYNEQFF
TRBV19 CASSDHGRRNEQYF
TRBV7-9 CASRSGQGFINEQFF
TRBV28 CATTGAVDTQYF
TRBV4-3 CASSQQGGEQYF
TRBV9 CASSVSGSGANVLTF
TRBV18 CASSPVTGTGYPLEQYF
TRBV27 CASSPGGSNEKLFF
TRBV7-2 CASSYRLGSDEQFF
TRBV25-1 CASRAGLTYEQYF
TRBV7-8 CASSLSIRLLSSYNEQFF